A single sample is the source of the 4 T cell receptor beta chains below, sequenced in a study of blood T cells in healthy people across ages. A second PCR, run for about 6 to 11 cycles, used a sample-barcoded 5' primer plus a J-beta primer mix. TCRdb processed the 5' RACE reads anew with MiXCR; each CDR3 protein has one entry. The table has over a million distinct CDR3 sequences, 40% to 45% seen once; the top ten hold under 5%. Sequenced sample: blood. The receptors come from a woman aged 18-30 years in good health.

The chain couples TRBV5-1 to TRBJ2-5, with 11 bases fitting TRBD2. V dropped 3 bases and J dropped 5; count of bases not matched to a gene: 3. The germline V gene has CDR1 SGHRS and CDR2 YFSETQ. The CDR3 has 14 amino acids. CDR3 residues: CASSWGLADETQYF. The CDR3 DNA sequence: TGCGCCAGCAGCTGGGGACTAGCGGATGAGACCCAGTACTTC.

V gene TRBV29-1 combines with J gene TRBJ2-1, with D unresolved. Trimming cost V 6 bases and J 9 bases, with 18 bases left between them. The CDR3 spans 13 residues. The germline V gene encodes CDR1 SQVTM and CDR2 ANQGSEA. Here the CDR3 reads CSVEPSRALEQFF. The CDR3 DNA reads TGCAGCGTAGAACCCTCTCGTGCCCTTGAGCAGTTCTTC.

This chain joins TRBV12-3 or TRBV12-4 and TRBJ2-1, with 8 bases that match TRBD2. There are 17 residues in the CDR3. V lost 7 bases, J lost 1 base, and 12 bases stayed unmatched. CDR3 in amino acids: CASIRTGGRASYNEQFF. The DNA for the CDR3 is TGTGCCAGCATCCGCACGGGGGGGAGAGCATCCTACAATGAGCAGTTCTTC.

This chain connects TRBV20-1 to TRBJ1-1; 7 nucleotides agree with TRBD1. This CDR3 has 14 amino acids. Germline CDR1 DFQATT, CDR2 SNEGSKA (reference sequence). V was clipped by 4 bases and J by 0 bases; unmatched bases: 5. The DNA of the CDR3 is TGCAGTGCTATAACCGGGACAGTGAACACTGAAGCTTTCTTT. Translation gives CSAITGTVNTEAFF.